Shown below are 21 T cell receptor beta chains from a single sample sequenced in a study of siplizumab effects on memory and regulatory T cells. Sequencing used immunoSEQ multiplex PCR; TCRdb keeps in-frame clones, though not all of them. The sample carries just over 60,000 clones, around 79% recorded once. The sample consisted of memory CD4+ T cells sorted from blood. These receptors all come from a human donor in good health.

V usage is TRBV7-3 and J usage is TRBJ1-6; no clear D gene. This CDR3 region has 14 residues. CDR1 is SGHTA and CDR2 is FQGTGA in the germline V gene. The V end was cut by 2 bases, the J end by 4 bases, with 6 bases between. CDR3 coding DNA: TGTGCCAGCAGCTTATTAGGTTATAATTCACCCCTCCACTTT. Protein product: CASSLLGYNSPLHF.

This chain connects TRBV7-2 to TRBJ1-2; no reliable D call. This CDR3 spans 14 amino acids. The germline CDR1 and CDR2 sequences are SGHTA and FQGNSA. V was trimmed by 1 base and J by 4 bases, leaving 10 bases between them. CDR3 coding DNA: TGTGCCAGCAGCTTAGGGGTCAGCCCCTATGGCTACACCTTC. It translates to CASSLGVSPYGYTF.

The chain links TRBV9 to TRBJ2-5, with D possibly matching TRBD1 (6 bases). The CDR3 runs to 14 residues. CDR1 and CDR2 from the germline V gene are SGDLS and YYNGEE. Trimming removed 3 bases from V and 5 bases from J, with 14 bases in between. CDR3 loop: CASSETGRGETQYF. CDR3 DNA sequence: TGTGCCAGCAGCGAAACAGGGAGAGGGGAGACCCAGTACTTC.

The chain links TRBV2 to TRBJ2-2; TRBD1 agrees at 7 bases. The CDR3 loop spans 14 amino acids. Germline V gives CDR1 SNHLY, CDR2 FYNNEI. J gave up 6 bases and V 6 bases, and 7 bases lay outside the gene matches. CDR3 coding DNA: TGTGCCAGCAGCAACGGACAGGTGGCCGGGGAGCTGTTTTTT. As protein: CASSNGQVAGELFF.

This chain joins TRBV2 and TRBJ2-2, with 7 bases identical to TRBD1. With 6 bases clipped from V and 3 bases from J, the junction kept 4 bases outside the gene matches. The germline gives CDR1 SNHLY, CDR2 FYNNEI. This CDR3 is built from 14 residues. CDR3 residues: CASRGQVDTGELFF. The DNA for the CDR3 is TGTGCCAGCAGAGGACAGGTGGACACCGGGGAGCTGTTTTTT.

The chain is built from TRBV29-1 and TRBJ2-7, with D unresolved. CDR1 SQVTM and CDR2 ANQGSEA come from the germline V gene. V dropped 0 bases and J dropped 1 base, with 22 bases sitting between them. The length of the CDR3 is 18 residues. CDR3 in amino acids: CSVEDPVPGNYPSYEQYF. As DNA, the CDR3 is TGCAGCGTTGAAGACCCGGTCCCGGGCAATTATCCGTCCTACGAGCAGTACTTC.

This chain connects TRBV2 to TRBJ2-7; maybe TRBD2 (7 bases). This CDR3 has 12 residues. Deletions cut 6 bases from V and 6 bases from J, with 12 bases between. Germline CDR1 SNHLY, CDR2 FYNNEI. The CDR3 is CASRGGGREQYF. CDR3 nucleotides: TGTGCCAGCAGGGGAGGGGGTCGCGAGCAGTACTTC.

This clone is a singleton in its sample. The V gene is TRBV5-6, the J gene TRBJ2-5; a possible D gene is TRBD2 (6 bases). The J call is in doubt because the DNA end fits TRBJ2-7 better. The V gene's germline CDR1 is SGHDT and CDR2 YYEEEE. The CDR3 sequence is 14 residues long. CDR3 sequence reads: CASSWGLQVGEQYF. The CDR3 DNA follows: TGTGCCAGCAGCTGGGGACTGCAGGTCGGCGAGCAGTACTTC.

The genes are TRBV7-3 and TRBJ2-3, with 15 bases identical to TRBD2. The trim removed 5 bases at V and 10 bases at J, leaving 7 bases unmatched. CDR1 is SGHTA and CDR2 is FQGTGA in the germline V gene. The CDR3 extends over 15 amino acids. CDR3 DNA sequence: TGTGCCAGCAGCAAGGGACTAGCGGGGGGTGAAGCGCAGTATTTT. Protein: CASSKGLAGGEAQYF.

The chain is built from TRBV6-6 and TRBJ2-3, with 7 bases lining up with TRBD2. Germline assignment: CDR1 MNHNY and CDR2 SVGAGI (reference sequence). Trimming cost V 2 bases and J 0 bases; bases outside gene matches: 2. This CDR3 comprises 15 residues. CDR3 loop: CASSYRRGSTDTQYF. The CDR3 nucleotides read TGTGCCAGCAGTTACAGGCGGGGGAGCACAGATACGCAGTATTTT.

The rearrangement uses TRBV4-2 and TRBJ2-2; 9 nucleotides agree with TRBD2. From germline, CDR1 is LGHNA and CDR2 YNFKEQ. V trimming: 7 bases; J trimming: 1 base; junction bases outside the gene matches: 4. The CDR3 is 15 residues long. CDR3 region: CASTEAGGNTGELFF. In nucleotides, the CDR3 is TGTGCCAGCACCGAAGCGGGGGGGAACACCGGGGAGCTGTTTTTT.

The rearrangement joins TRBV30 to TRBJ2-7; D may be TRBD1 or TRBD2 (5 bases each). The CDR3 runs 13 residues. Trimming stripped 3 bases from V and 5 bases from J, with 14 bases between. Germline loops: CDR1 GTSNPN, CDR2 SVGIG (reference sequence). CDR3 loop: CAWSSGTEDEQYF. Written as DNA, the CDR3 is TGTGCCTGGAGCTCAGGGACCGAAGACGAGCAGTACTTC.

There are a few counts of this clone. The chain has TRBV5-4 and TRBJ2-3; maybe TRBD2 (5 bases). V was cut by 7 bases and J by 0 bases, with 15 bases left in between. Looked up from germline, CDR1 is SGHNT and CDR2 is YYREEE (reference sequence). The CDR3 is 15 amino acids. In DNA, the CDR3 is TGTGCCAGCGGTGAGGGTAGTCCCAGCACAGATACGCAGTATTTT. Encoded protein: CASGEGSPSTDTQYF.

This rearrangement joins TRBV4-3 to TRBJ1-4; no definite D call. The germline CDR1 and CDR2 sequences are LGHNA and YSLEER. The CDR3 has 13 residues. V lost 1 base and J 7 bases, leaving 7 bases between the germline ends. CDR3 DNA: TGCGCCAGCAGCCAAGGGTGGGGTGAAAAACTGTTTTTT. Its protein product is CASSQGWGEKLFF.

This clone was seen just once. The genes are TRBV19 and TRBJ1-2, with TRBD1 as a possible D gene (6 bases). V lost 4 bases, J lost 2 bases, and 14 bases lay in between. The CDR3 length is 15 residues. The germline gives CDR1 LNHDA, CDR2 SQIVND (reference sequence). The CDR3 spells CASSTPTGINYGYTF. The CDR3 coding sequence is TGTGCCAGTAGTACTCCTACAGGGATCAACTATGGCTACACCTTC.

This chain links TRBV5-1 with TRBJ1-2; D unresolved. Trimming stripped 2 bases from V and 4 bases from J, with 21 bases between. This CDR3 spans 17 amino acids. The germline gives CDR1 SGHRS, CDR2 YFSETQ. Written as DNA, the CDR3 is TGCGCCAGCAGCTTCGACTTAGTACAGAGTCCCTTCTATGGCTACACCTTC. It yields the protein CASSFDLVQSPFYGYTF. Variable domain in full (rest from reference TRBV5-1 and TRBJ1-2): KAGVTQTPRYLIKTRGQQVTLSCSPISGHRSVSWYQQTPGQGLQFLFEYFSETQRNKGNFPGRFSGRQFSNSRSEMNVSTLELGDSALYLCASSFDLVQSPFYGYTFGSGTRLTVV.

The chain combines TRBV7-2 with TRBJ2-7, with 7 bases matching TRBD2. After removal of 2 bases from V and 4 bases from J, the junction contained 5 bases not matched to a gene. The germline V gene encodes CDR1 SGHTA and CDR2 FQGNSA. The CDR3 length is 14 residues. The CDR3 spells CASSLRRGYYEQYF. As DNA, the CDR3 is TGTGCCAGCAGCTTACGGCGGGGGTATTACGAGCAGTACTTC.

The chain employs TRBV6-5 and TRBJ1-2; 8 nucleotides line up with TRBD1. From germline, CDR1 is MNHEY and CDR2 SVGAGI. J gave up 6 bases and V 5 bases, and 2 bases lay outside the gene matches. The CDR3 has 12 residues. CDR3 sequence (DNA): TGTGCCAGCAGTCGACAGGGGAATGGCTACACCTTC. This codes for CASSRQGNGYTF.

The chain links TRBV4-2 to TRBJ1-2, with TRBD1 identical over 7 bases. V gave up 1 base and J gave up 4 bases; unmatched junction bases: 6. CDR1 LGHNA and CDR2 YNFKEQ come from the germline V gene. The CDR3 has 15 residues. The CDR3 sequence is CASSQGGGLAYGYTF. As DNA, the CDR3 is TGTGCCAGCAGCCAAGGAGGGGGCCTCGCCTATGGCTACACCTTC.

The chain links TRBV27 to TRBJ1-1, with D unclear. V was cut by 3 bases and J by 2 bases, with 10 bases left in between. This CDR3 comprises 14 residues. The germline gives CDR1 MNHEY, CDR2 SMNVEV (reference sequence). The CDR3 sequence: CASSLGWRNTEAFF. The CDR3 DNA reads TGTGCCAGCAGTTTGGGTTGGAGAAACACTGAAGCTTTCTTT.

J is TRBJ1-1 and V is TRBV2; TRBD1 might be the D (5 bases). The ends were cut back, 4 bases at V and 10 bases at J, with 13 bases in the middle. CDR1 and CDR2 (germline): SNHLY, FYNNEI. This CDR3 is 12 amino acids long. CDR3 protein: CASSVQGWGAFF. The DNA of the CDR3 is TGTGCCAGCAGTGTCCAGGGATGGGGAGCTTTCTTT.